This section outlines one T cell receptor beta chain sequence together with its context. Its binding antigen is unknown. The read ends 3 residues before the CDR3 terminus; that terminus is restored from the germline J gene. TCR beta CDR3 regions were amplified by multiplex PCR using the immunoSEQ assay from an average of about 1.2 ug genomic DNA per sample. The assay corrected primer bias using a complete synthetic TCR repertoire to establish an amplification baseline. Amplicons were sequenced on the Illumina platform. The original pipeline was this. Sequences were error-corrected by clustering with frequency ratios and a modified nearest-neighbor algorithm, then analyzed in the immunoSEQ Analyzer with IMGT gene definitions. At each rarefaction depth, TCR richness and evenness were averaged across 20 rarefaction repeats, and any sample with fewer sequences than the depth was left out. V, D and J gene relative abundances were compared between groups with Wilcoxon rank sum tests, applying FDR correction. In the blinded duplicates, the intraclass correlation was approximately 95% for TCR richness and averaged around 78% across around 70 gene segments. Entries here come from immuneACCESS through TCRdb and include only in-frame sequences with V and J called. Some clones fail to appear in such tables; in the studies checked, an unresolved V gene covers under half of the shortfall, and the cause of the remainder is unknown. Clone size and V and J calls were adopted from that table, with D and trimming inferred from the DNA. This sample's records show under 30,000 clones. About 9.1% of the sample lies in the top ten.

Every participant had a single incident cervical HPV16 infection, and prevalent HPV16 infections were excluded. Cervical HPV DNA was detected by MY09/MY11 PCR and genotyped by dot-blot hybridization. Fifteen mL of heparinized blood was centrifuged, after which the buffy coat was aliquoted, frozen at -30 degrees C, and then stored at -80 degrees C. QIAGEN kits were used to extract genomic DNA from buffy coat specimens. This record belongs to a study of T cells in women clearing cervical HPV infection (dated by TCRdb to between 2017 and 2018). Regarding the study in general: The cases were 20 to 25 women with histologically confirmed HPV16-related CIN3 or worse, and 2 of these cases were invasive cancers. The approximately 25 controls were women who cleared a single incident HPV16 infection within 12 months without developing precancer or cancer. Blood from cases was drawn at the visit where the lesion was first identified, while blood from controls was drawn once the infection was no longer detected. For cases, the median interval between lesion detection and blood sampling was about 140 days, with an interquartile range of about 85 to 210 days. Since HLA typing was available for only a few women, HLA type could not be ruled out as a confounder. Nested within Costa Rica's Guanacaste HPV Natural History Study, an exploratory proof-of-principle case-control study compared TCR repertoires across cervical HPV16 outcomes. Cases and controls were matched on year of sample collection and on age within five years. Cases had a median age of roughly 30 years compared with approximately 41 for controls, and baseline characteristics showed no significant differences between the groups. In the parent cohort, roughly 10,000 women aged 18 or older were enrolled in Guanacaste, Costa Rica, during about 1993 to 1995 and were followed for six to seven years. Five blinded duplicates per group were added as quality controls, so that 60 or so samples were obtained: roughly 50 participants and 10 replicates. Summary of the overall study and its limitations: Because the number of T cells per sample was unknown, the richness differences could reflect varying T-cell content rather than repertoire biology. Because of the cross-sectional design, the study could not determine whether the associations came before infection or resulted from infection, and neither effector/memory subsets nor HPV-specific T cells were isolated. By combining richness with V gene abundances, random forest classifiers separated cases from controls with an estimated AUC of under 0.85. Across sequencing depths, CIN3+ cases showed significantly higher TCR repertoire richness than controls, but evenness did not differ between the groups. Lower TRBV6-7 relative abundance was observed in cases than in controls (around 0.1% versus 0.15%; Bonferroni P = 0.0008).

Per the germline V gene (reference sequence), LNHDA is the CDR1 and SQIVND is the CDR2. Reading from cysteine to phenylalanine, the CDR3 counts 13 amino acids. Of the CDR3's DNA, 30 bases were read; they are in frame from base 1. Trimming removed 11 bases from V and 3 bases from J, leaving 14 bases between the germline ends. The clonotype was recovered from a woman aged 18 to 75 with a cervical HPV16 infection that either progressed to CIN3+ or cleared (not recorded which). Sequenced material: blood buffy coat. This receptor chain uses TRBV19 and TRBJ1-5, with TRBD1 as a weak D call on 6 bases. The CDR3 sequence is CAAGTYDNQPQHF. The sequenced part of the CDR3 DNA is TGTGCCGCCGGGACATACGACAATCAGCCC.